The entry below describes one T cell receptor (beta chain). In the original analysis: Reference gene primers were amplified, and this amplification served to estimate nucleated cell counts. Repertoires were generated with immunoSEQ multiplex PCR, while TCRdb's copy carries only in-frame clones and drops some. V and J calls and clone size are copied from that table; D and trimming were computed from the DNA. The data hold about 97,000 clones, with roughly 80% observed a single time. This sample was included in a study of blood T cell repertoires in COVID-19. Looking at the study overall: Samples came from the United States, Italy and Spain, spanning acute and convalescent COVID-19. Sample material is recorded as cDNA or gDNA derived from T cells, B-cell-depleted T cells, or PBMCs.

Germline lookup yields CDR1 LNHNV and CDR2 YYDKDF (reference sequence). With 1 base removed from V and 7 bases from J, the gap between germline ends came to 19 bases. CDR3 length equals 16 residues. The chain employs TRBV15 and TRBJ1-2; D possibly corresponds to TRBD1 (6 bases). Sequenced sample: peripheral blood. The source is a man between 60 and 75 years old with acute or convalescent COVID-19. The CDR3 coding sequence is TGTGCCACCAGCAGAGCTGTCACAGGGTGGGGTAGTGGCTACACCTTC. Protein sequence: CATSRAVTGWGSGYTF.